This record concerns one T cell receptor beta chain sequence. The record originates from a study of Ad26.COV2.S vaccination and SARS-CoV-2 variants. Study-wide background: The vaccine Ad26.COV2.S was put into the muscle once, or twice with 56 days between.

Treatment denoted: roughly 19 received Ad26.COV2.S at low or high dose, single or two shots; about 5 received placebo; per-sample allocation not given. Sampling happened 63 days after the first vaccine or placebo injection. This table comes from immunoSEQ multiplex PCR, and its TCRdb copy is limited to in-frame clones, with some not included. The data contain 300,000 to 350,000 clones, roughly nine tenths of them singletons. CDR3 length: 13 amino acids. Germline V gene sequence: CDR1 SQVTM, CDR2 ANQGSEA. The TCR sequence derives from a person between 18 and 59 years old who received the Ad26.COV2.S COVID-19 vaccine or a placebo. The starting material was peripheral blood, obtained in a trial of Ad26.COV2.S vaccine versus placebo. V is TRBV29-1 and J is TRBJ1-1; D uncertain. CDR3 DNA: TGCACCGTCGGGTCATTCGCCCACACTGAAGCTTTCTTT. It translates to CTVGSFAHTEAFF. Complete variable domain (other parts from reference TRBV29-1 and TRBJ1-1): SAVISQKPSRDICQRGTSLTIQCQVDSQVTMMFWYRQQPGQSLTLIATANQGSEATYESGFVIDKFPISRPNLTFSTLTVSNMSPEDSSIYLCTVGSFAHTEAFFGQGTRLTVV.